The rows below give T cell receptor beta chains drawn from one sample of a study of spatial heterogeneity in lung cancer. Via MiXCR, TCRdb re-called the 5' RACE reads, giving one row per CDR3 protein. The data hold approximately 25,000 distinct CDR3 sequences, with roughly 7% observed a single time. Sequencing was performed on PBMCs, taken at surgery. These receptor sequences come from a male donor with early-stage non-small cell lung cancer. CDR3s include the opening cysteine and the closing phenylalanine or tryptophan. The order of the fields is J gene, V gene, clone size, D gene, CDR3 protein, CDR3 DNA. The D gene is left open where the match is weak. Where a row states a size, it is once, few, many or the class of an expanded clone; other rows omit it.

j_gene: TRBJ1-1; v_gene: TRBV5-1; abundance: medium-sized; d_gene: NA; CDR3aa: CASSLTKTEAFF; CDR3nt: TGCGCCAGCAGCCTGACGAAAACTGAAGCTTTCTTT
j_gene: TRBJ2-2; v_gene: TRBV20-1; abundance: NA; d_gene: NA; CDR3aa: CSATGTDSGTGELFF; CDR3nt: TGCAGTGCGACCGGGACGGATTCTGGGACCGGGGAGCTGTTTTTT
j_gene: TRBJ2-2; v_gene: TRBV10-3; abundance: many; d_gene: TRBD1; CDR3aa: CAISTTGGANTGELFF; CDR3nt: TGTGCCATCAGCACAACAGGGGGCGCAAACACCGGGGAGCTGTTTTTT
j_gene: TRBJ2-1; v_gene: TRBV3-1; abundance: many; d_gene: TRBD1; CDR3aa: CASSQETGGMYNEQFF; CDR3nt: TGTGCCAGCAGCCAAGAGACAGGGGGCATGTACAATGAGCAGTTCTTC
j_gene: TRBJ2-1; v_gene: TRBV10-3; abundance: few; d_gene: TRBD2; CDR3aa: CAISERSGSVSEQFF; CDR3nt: TGTGCCATCAGTGAGAGAAGCGGGAGTGTGAGTGAGCAGTTCTTC
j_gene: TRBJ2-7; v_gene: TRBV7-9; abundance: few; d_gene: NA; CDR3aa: CASSLGRDIGLYEQYF; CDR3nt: TGTGCCAGCAGCTTAGGCCGGGACATAGGCCTCTACGAGCAGTACTTC
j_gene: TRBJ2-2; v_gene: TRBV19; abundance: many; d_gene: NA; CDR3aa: CASSIGQGTYTGELFF; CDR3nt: TGTGCCAGTAGTATCGGCCAGGGGACGTACACCGGGGAGCTGTTTTTT
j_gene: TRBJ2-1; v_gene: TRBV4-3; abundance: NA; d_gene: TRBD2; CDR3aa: CASSQPLGGRGEQFF; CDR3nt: TGCGCCAGCAGCCAACCTCTGGGGGGGAGGGGTGAGCAGTTCTTC
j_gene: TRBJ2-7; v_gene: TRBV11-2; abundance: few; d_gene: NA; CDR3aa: CASSLDPGSSAYEQYF; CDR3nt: TGTGCCAGCAGCTTAGATCCCGGGTCCTCGGCCTACGAGCAGTACTTC
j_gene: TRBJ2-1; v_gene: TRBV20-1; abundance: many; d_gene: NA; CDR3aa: CSARDLGLGGHEQFF; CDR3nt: TGCAGTGCTAGAGATTTGGGACTAGGGGGCCATGAGCAGTTCTTC
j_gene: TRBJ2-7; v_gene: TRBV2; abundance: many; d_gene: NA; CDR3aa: CASYMGGRLSSYEQYF; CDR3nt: TGTGCCAGCTATATGGGAGGACGGCTGAGCTCCTACGAGCAGTACTTC
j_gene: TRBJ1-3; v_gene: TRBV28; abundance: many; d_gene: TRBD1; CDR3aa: CASSTPGQGLDTIYF; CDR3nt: TGTGCCAGCAGCACTCCGGGACAGGGGCTGGACACCATATATTTT
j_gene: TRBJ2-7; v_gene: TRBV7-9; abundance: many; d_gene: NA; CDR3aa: CASSLAQGYEQYF; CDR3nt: TGTGCCAGCAGCTTAGCCCAGGGTTACGAGCAGTACTTC
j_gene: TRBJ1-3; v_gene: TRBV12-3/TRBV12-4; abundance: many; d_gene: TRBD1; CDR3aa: CASTGQGTSGNTIYF; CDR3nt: TGTGCCAGCACGGGACAGGGGACCTCTGGAAACACCATATATTTT
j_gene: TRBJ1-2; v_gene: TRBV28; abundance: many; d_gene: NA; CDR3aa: CASSPDNYGYTF; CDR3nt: TGTGCCAGCAGTCCCGATAACTATGGCTACACCTTC
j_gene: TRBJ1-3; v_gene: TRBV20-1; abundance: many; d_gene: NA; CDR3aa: CSASAVSGNTIYF; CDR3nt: TGCAGTGCTAGCGCCGTCTCTGGAAACACCATATATTTT
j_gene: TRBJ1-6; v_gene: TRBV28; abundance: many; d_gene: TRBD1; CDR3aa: CASFQTGWTDSPLHF; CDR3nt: TGTGCCAGCTTTCAGACAGGGTGGACGGATTCACCCCTCCACTTT
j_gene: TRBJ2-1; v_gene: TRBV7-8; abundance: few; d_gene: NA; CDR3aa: CASSFPQGEQFF; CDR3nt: TGTGCCAGCAGTTTCCCCCAGGGCGAGCAGTTCTTC
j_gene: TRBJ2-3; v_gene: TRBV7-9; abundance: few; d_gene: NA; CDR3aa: CASSERSTDTQYF; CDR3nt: TGTGCCAGCAGCGAGAGGAGCACAGATACGCAGTATTTT
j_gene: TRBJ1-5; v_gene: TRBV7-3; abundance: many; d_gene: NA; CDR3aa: CASSPDVGQPQHF; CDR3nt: TGTGCCAGCAGCCCGGATGTCGGGCAGCCCCAGCATTTT
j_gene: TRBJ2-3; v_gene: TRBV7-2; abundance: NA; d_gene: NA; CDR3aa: CASRDSSGTTQYF; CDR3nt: TGTGCCAGCAGAGACTCCTCCGGGACCACGCAGTATTTT
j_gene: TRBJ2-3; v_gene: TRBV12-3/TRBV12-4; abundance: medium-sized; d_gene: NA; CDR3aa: CASSLSRDTQYF; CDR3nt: TGTGCCAGCAGTTTAAGCAGGGATACGCAGTATTTT
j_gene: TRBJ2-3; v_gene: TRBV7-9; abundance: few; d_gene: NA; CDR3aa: CASSPGGGGAGADTQYF; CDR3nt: TGTGCCAGCAGCCCGGGCGGTGGAGGTGCAGGGGCAGATACGCAGTATTTT
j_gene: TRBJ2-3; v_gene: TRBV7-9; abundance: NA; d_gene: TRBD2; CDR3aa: CASSLDVSGGSGTDTQYF; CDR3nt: TGTGCCAGCAGCTTAGACGTCAGCGGGGGATCGGGCACAGATACGCAGTATTTT
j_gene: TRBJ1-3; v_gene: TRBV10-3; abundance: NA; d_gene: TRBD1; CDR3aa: CAIRGDSSGNTIYF; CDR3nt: TGTGCCATCAGGGGGGACAGCTCTGGAAACACCATATATTTT
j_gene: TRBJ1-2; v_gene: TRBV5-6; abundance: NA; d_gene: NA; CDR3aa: CASSLAAFYGYTF; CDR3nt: TGTGCCAGCAGCTTGGCTGCTTTCTATGGCTACACCTTC
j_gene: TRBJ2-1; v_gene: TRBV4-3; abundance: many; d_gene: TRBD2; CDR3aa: CASSRSLDGTTFHNEQFF; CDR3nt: TGCGCCAGCAGCCGCTCCTTGGACGGGACTACCTTCCACAATGAGCAGTTCTTC
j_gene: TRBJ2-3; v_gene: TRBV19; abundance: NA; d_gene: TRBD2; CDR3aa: CASSIGLAGGTDTQYF; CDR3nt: TGTGCCAGTAGTATAGGACTAGCGGGAGGCACAGATACGCAGTATTTT
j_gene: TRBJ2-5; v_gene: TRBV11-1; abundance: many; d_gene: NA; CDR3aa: CASSLTGLLETQYF; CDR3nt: TGTGCCAGCAGCTTAACGGGACTTTTGGAGACCCAGTACTTC
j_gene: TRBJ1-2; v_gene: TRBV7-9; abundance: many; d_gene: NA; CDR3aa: CASSLGGGRYYGYTF; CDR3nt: TGTGCCAGCAGCTTAGGTGGAGGTCGGTACTATGGCTACACCTTC
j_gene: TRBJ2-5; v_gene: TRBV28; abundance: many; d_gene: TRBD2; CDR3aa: CASRLAGTSAQYF; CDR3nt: TGTGCCAGCAGGCTAGCGGGAACGTCGGCCCAGTACTTC
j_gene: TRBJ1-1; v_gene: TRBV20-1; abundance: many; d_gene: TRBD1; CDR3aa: CSANNDRANTEAFF; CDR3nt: TGCAGTGCTAATAACGACAGGGCGAACACTGAAGCTTTCTTT
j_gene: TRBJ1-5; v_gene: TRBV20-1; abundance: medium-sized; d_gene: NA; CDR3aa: CSARAVGVGNQPQHF; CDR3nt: TGCAGTGCTAGAGCAGTAGGGGTCGGCAATCAGCCCCAGCATTTT
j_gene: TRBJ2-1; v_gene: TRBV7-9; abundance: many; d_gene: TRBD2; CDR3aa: CAFRASGAHRGYNEQFF; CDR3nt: TGTGCCTTCAGGGCTAGCGGGGCCCACCGGGGCTACAATGAGCAGTTCTTC
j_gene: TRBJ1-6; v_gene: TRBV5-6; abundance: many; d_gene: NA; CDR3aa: CASSLFWESPLHF; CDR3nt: TGTGCCAGCAGCTTGTTTTGGGAATCACCCCTCCACTTT
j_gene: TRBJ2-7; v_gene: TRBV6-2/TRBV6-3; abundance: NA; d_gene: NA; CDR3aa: CASTHNYEQYF; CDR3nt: TGTGCCAGCACCCACAACTACGAGCAGTACTTC
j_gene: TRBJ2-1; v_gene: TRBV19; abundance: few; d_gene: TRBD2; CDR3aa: CASSKDREGRNEQFF; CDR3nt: TGTGCCAGTAGTAAGGACCGGGAGGGCCGGAATGAGCAGTTCTTC
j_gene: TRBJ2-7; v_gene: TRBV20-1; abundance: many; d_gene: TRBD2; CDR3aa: CSASTSGNSYEQYF; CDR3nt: TGCAGTGCGAGCACTAGCGGCAACTCCTACGAGCAGTACTTC
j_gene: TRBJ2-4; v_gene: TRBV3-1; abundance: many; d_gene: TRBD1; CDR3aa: CASSRGQGLNIQYF; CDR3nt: TGTGCCAGCAGCCGAGGACAGGGTTTGAACATTCAGTACTTC
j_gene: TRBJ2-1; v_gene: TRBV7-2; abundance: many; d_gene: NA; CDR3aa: CASSSDFPRYNEQFF; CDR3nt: TGTGCCAGCAGCTCGGACTTCCCAAGGTACAATGAGCAGTTCTTC
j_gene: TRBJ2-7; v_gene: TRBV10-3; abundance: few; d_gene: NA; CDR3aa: CAIRGGPQIEQYF; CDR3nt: TGTGCCATCAGGGGGGGACCCCAAATCGAGCAGTACTTC
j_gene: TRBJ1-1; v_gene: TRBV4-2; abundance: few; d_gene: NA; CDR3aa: CASSQDGHPNTEAFF; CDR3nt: TGTGCCAGCAGCCAAGACGGCCACCCGAACACTGAAGCTTTCTTT
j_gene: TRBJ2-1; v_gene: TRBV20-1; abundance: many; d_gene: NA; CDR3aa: CSAIAYNEQFF; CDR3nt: TGCAGTGCCATCGCATACAATGAGCAGTTCTTC
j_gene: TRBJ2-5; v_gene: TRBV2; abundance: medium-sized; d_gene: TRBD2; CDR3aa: CASSDGGGTETQYF; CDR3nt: TGTGCCAGCAGCGACGGGGGGGGAACAGAGACCCAGTACTTC
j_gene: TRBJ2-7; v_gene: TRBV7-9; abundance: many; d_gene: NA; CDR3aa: CASSYGDQSSYEQYF; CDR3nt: TGTGCCAGCAGCTACGGGGACCAAAGCTCCTACGAGCAGTACTTC